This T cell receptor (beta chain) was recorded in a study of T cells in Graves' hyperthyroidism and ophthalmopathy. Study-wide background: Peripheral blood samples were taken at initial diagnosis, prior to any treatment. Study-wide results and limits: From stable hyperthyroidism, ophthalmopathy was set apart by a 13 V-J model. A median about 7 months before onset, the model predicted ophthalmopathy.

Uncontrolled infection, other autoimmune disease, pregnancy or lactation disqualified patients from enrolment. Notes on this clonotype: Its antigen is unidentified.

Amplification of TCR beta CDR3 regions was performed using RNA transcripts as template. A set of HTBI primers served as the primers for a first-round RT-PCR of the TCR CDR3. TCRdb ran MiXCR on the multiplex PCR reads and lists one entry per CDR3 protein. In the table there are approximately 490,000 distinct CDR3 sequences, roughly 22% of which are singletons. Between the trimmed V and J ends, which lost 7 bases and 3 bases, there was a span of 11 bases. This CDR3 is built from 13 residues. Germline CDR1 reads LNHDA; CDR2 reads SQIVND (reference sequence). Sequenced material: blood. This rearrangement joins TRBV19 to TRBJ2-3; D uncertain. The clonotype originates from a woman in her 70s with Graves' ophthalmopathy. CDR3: CASTDHMTDTQYF. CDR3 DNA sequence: TGTGCCAGTACCGACCATATGACAGATACGCAGTATTTT.